The rows below give T cell receptor beta chains drawn from one sample of a study of cytomegalovirus exposure and HLA in healthy donors. Profiled with immunoSEQ multiplex PCR; TCRdb holds only in-frame clones, not every one. In the table there are 150,000 or so clones, 81% of which are singletons. Sequencing used PBMCs. The receptors stem from a man aged 45-65 years in good health and CMV-seropositive. Both conserved end residues are part of each CDR3. Each record gives: J gene, clone size, V gene, D gene, CDR3 DNA, CDR3 protein. The D gene is left open where the match is weak. A clone size is listed for some rows: how often the clone was seen (once, few, many), or a class if it is expanded.

J: TRBJ1-2
size: -
V: TRBV28
D: TRBD1
DNA: TGTGCCAGCAGCCAACAGGGGTATGGCTACACCTTC
CDR3: CASSQQGYGYTF

J: TRBJ1-2
size: few
V: TRBV5-4
D: TRBD1
DNA: TGTGCCAGCAGCTCGGGACAGATCGACTATGGCTACACCTTC
CDR3: CASSSGQIDYGYTF

J: TRBJ2-7
size: -
V: TRBV28
D: -
DNA: TGTGCCAGCAGTTTACCAGGCTCCCCGATCTCCTACGAGCAGTACTTC
CDR3: CASSLPGSPISYEQYF

J: TRBJ2-5
size: -
V: TRBV25-1
D: -
DNA: TGTGCCAGCAGTGGGGCCTTGCAGACCCAGTACTTC
CDR3: CASSGALQTQYF

J: TRBJ1-2
size: -
V: TRBV6-5
D: TRBD1
DNA: TGTGCCAGCAGTTACGGTGTTAACAGGGGGAACGGCTACACCTTC
CDR3: CASSYGVNRGNGYTF

J: TRBJ1-2
size: once
V: TRBV30
D: -
DNA: TGTGCCTGGAGACCCCCTCGGACAGCCAGGGATGGCTACACCTTC
CDR3: CAWRPPRTARDGYTF

J: TRBJ2-7
size: few
V: TRBV7-2
D: TRBD1
DNA: TGTGCCAGCAGCCTAACAGGGACAGTTTCCTACGAGCAGTACTTC
CDR3: CASSLTGTVSYEQYF

J: TRBJ1-5
size: -
V: TRBV6-5
D: -
DNA: TGTGCCAGCAGTTACAGGGGTGGGTATCAGCCCCAGCATTTT
CDR3: CASSYRGGYQPQHF

J: TRBJ2-7
size: -
V: TRBV9
D: -
DNA: TGTGCCAGCAGCGTAACCGGGAGCTCCTACGAGCAGTACTTC
CDR3: CASSVTGSSYEQYF

J: TRBJ2-5
size: -
V: TRBV14
D: -
DNA: TGTGCCAGCAGCCAGGAACTTTCGGGGACCCAGTACTTC
CDR3: CASSQELSGTQYF

J: TRBJ1-2
size: -
V: TRBV6-1
D: TRBD1
DNA: TGTGCCAGCAGTGGACAGCAGGGGGCGAGCTATGGCTACACCTTC
CDR3: CASSGQQGASYGYTF

J: TRBJ1-1
size: -
V: TRBV10-3
D: -
DNA: TGTGCCATCAGTGAGACACAGGATAGCCGGGCTTTCTTT
CDR3: CAISETQDSRAFF

J: TRBJ1-2
size: -
V: TRBV30
D: TRBD1
DNA: TGTGCCTGGAGTGCTATACCCGGGACAGCAAAAGAGCATTTGTATGGCTACACCTTC
CDR3: CAWSAIPGTAKEHLYGYTF

J: TRBJ2-2
size: -
V: TRBV5-4
D: -
DNA: TGTGCCAGCAGCCCTCCACATGACACCGGGGAGCTGTTTTTT
CDR3: CASSPPHDTGELFF

J: TRBJ1-1
size: -
V: TRBV27
D: -
DNA: TGTGCCAGCAGTTTAAGGACATATACTGAAGCTTTCTTT
CDR3: CASSLRTYTEAFF

J: TRBJ2-3
size: once
V: TRBV4-2
D: TRBD2
DNA: TGTGCCAGCAGCCTAGGGACTAGCGGGAGGGGGGATACGCAGTATTTT
CDR3: CASSLGTSGRGDTQYF

J: TRBJ2-5
size: -
V: TRBV5-1
D: -
DNA: TGCGCCAGCAGCTTACAGGGCTATCAAGAGACCCAGTACTTC
CDR3: CASSLQGYQETQYF

J: TRBJ1-4
size: once
V: TRBV27
D: -
DNA: TGTGCCAGCAGTCCCCTAGGGCAGGGGAATGAAAAACTGTTTTTT
CDR3: CASSPLGQGNEKLFF

J: TRBJ1-1
size: once
V: TRBV15
D: -
DNA: TGTGCCACCAGCAGAGCCCTTGACACTGAAGCTTTCTTT
CDR3: CATSRALDTEAFF

J: TRBJ2-7
size: -
V: TRBV9
D: TRBD1
DNA: TGTGCCAGCAGCGTGGGACAGGGGGCCTACGAGCAGTACTTC
CDR3: CASSVGQGAYEQYF

J: TRBJ1-2
size: -
V: TRBV10-2
D: -
DNA: TGCGCCAGCACCTCGGCGAGTAGCGGGCTTACCTTTAACTATGGCTACACCTTC
CDR3: CASTSASSGLTFNYGYTF

J: TRBJ1-5
size: -
V: TRBV15
D: TRBD1
DNA: TGTGCCACCAGCACGGACAGGGGAGCAGGTCAGCCCCAGCATTTT
CDR3: CATSTDRGAGQPQHF

J: TRBJ2-1
size: -
V: TRBV5-4
D: -
DNA: TGTGCCACCGCGGAGGACAGCTCCTACAATGAGCAGTTCTTC
CDR3: CATAEDSSYNEQFF

J: TRBJ2-7
size: -
V: TRBV10-1
D: -
DNA: TGCGCCAGCAAGGGTGGGGGCCCTTTGGGAGAGCAGTACTTC
CDR3: CASKGGGPLGEQYF

J: TRBJ1-1
size: -
V: TRBV7-8
D: TRBD1
DNA: TGTGCCAGCAGCCCAGGACAGGGCACTGAAGCTTTCTTT
CDR3: CASSPGQGTEAFF

J: TRBJ1-2
size: -
V: TRBV6-4
D: -
DNA: TGTGCCAGCAGCCTTTCAGGCTCTTATGGCTACACCTTC
CDR3: CASSLSGSYGYTF

J: TRBJ2-7
size: -
V: TRBV9
D: -
DNA: TGTGCCAGCAGCGTAGGGGAGTTCTACGAGCAGTACTTC
CDR3: CASSVGEFYEQYF

J: TRBJ2-6
size: -
V: TRBV15
D: TRBD2
DNA: TGTGCCACCAGCAGAGAACGGACTAGCGTGAGCTCTGGGGCCAACGTCCTGACTTTC
CDR3: CATSRERTSVSSGANVLTF

J: TRBJ2-5
size: -
V: TRBV9
D: -
DNA: TGTGCCAGCAGCGTAGCCGGAGGGGGGGTCCAAGAGACCCAGTACTTC
CDR3: CASSVAGGGVQETQYF

J: TRBJ2-2
size: -
V: TRBV9
D: -
DNA: TGTGCCAGCAGCGTTACGTCTAGTCGGAACACCGGGGAGCTGTTTTTT
CDR3: CASSVTSSRNTGELFF

J: TRBJ1-6
size: -
V: TRBV6-1
D: -
DNA: TGTGCCAGCAGTGATCGCCAGATCGGGTCACCCCTCCACTTT
CDR3: CASSDRQIGSPLHF

J: TRBJ2-5
size: -
V: TRBV9
D: TRBD2
DNA: TGTGCCAGCAGCGTAGAAAGCGGGGGTTTGGAAGAGACCCAGTACTTC
CDR3: CASSVESGGLEETQYF

J: TRBJ1-4
size: few
V: TRBV6-1
D: -
DNA: TGTGCCAGCGAGAACTCGGGTGAAAAACTGTTTTTT
CDR3: CASENSGEKLFF

J: TRBJ1-4
size: -
V: TRBV5-1
D: TRBD1
DNA: TGCGCCAGCAGCTCCGGTTCCGGGACAGAGTATGAAAAACTGTTTTTT
CDR3: CASSSGSGTEYEKLFF

J: TRBJ2-5
size: -
V: TRBV7-2
D: -
DNA: TGTGCCAGCAGCTTGACTAGTCCGGGACAAGAGACCCAGTACTTC
CDR3: CASSLTSPGQETQYF

J: TRBJ1-5
size: once
V: TRBV19
D: TRBD1
DNA: TGTGCCAGTAGCCCGGGACAGAGATACAATCAGCCCCAGCATTTT
CDR3: CASSPGQRYNQPQHF

J: TRBJ1-1
size: few
V: TRBV6-4
D: -
DNA: TGTGCCAGCAGGGCAGAAGGGGGCACTGAAGCTTTCTTT
CDR3: CASRAEGGTEAFF

J: TRBJ2-5
size: -
V: TRBV6-1
D: -
DNA: TGTGCCAGCAGTGAACAAGGGGGAAGAGAGACCCAGTACTTC
CDR3: CASSEQGGRETQYF

J: TRBJ2-5
size: -
V: TRBV2
D: -
DNA: TGTGCCAGCAGTATACGGGGTCAAGAGACCCAGTACTTC
CDR3: CASSIRGQETQYF

J: TRBJ2-2
size: -
V: TRBV18
D: TRBD2
DNA: TGTGCCAGCTCACACCCCAAACTAGCGCCTTCGAACACCGGGGAGCTGTTTTTT
CDR3: CASSHPKLAPSNTGELFF

J: TRBJ2-1
size: -
V: TRBV2
D: -
DNA: TGTGCCAGCAAGGAAACTTCGGGGTCCTACAATGAGCAGTTCTTC
CDR3: CASKETSGSYNEQFF

J: TRBJ2-7
size: few
V: TRBV28
D: -
DNA: TGTGCCAGCAGTTTCTCCCTCACCTCGAGGCGGGACCCCTACGAGCAGTACTTC
CDR3: CASSFSLTSRRDPYEQYF

J: TRBJ1-5
size: -
V: TRBV7-2
D: -
DNA: TGTGCCAGCAGCCCACCGACAGAGGGCAATCAGCCCCAGCATTTT
CDR3: CASSPPTEGNQPQHF

J: TRBJ1-1
size: -
V: TRBV5-1
D: TRBD1
DNA: TGCGCCAGCAGCTTGGAGGGACAGGGTTACACTGAAGCTTTCTTT
CDR3: CASSLEGQGYTEAFF

J: TRBJ2-7
size: -
V: TRBV2
D: TRBD1
DNA: TGTGCCAGCAGTGGAGGGACAGGGGGCCTGGAGCAGTACTTC
CDR3: CASSGGTGGLEQYF

J: TRBJ2-7
size: -
V: TRBV2
D: -
DNA: TGTGCCAGCCGGACAATCGCCCACGAGCAGTACTTC
CDR3: CASRTIAHEQYF

J: TRBJ2-1
size: -
V: TRBV29-1
D: TRBD2
DNA: TGCAGCGTTGAACGACTAGCGGGAATCTACAATGAGCAGTTCTTC
CDR3: CSVERLAGIYNEQFF